A single sample gave rise to the 3 T cell receptor beta chains below, sequenced in a study of CD8+CD57+ T cells in acquired aplastic anemia. Genomic DNA templated the TCR beta VDJ and CDR3 profiling. Each CDR3 protein is one row after TCRdb ran MiXCR on the reads. Of some 220,000 distinct CDR3 sequences in the sample, 34% were seen once. Material: sorted CD4+, CD8+, or CD8+CD57+ T cells (not recorded which) from PBMCs. Receptors were obtained from a human donor in good health, serving as a control.

This clonotype was picked up many times. The V call is TRBV20-1, the J call TRBJ1-1, with D maybe TRBD1 (6 bases). This CDR3 contains 14 residues. Deletions cut 3 bases from V and 1 base from J, with 12 bases between. Germline CDR1 is DFQATT and CDR2 is SNEGSKA (reference sequence). CDR3 sequence reads: CSARGGGQNTEAFF. The CDR3 DNA follows: TGCAGTGCTAGGGGCGGGGGCCAGAACACTGAAGCTTTCTTT.

This clonotype was counted many times. The genes are TRBV19 and TRBJ1-6; 7 bases are shared with TRBD1. The CDR3 length is 15 residues. V trimming: 3 bases; J trimming: 9 bases; junction bases outside the gene matches: 8. CDR1 is LNHDA and CDR2 is SQIVND in the germline V gene (reference sequence). The CDR3 DNA follows: TGTGCCAGTAGTATGTACGGGACAGACATTTCACCCCTCCACTTT. Encoded protein: CASSMYGTDISPLHF.

V usage is TRBV20-1 and J usage is TRBJ2-5; no firm D call. V was shortened by 5 bases and J by 4 bases, with 23 bases between the two germline ends. This CDR3 is 16 amino acids long. Germline CDR1 and CDR2: DFQATT and SNEGSKA (reference sequence). In DNA form, the CDR3 reads TGCAGTGCTTTACCTCCCATCCGGGCCTTCGGAGAGACCCAGTACTTC. It translates to CSALPPIRAFGETQYF.